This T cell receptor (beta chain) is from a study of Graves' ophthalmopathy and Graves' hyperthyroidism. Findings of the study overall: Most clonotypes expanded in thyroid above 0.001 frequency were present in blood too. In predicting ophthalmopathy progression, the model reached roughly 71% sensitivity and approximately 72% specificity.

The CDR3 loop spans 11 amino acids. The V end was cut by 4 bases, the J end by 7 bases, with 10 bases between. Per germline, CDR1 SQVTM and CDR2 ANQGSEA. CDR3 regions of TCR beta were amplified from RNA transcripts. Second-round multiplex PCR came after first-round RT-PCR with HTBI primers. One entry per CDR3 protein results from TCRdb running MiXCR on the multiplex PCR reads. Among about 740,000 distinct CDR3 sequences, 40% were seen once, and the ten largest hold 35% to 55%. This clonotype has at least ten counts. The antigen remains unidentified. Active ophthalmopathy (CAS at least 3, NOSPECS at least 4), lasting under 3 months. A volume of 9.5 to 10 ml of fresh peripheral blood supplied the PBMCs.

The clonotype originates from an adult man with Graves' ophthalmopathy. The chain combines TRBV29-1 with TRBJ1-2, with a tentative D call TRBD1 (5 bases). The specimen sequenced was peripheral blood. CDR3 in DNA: TGCAGCGTTGGGAACACAGGTGGCTACACCTTC. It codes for CSVGNTGGYTF.